This TCR beta chain was retrieved from a study of CD8+ T cells in alopecia areata. Study details: It was oral tofacitinib, at 5 to 10 mg twice daily, that treated patients received.

Worth noting for this clone: The antigen remains unidentified.

Regarding the study as a whole: Affected scalp, especially in alopecia totalis/universalis, had a higher clonality than normal scalp did.

Once RNA had been extracted, it was reverse transcribed into cDNA to act as the sequencing template. Generated by immunoSEQ multiplex PCR, the TCRdb table keeps only in-frame clones and is missing some. The data hold 130,000 to 150,000 clones, with around 51% observed a single time. Collection of lesional scalp punch biopsies and peripheral blood was performed in alopecia areata patients. Using a FACSAria, the CD4+ and CD8+ T cells were sorted from the PBMCs. In germline, CDR1 is SGHAT, CDR2 FQNNGV. Trimming removed 1 base at V and 0 bases at J, with 9 bases between. CDR3 length equals 15 residues. Sequencing used CD4+ T cells sorted from blood, obtained at week 0. The receptor was isolated from a human donor with alopecia areata. This chain links TRBV11-2 with TRBJ2-5; D is uncertain. The CDR3 bases are TGTGCCAGCAGCTTAGGAAGTGGACACCAAGAGACCCAGTACTTC. It is translated as CASSLGSGHQETQYF.